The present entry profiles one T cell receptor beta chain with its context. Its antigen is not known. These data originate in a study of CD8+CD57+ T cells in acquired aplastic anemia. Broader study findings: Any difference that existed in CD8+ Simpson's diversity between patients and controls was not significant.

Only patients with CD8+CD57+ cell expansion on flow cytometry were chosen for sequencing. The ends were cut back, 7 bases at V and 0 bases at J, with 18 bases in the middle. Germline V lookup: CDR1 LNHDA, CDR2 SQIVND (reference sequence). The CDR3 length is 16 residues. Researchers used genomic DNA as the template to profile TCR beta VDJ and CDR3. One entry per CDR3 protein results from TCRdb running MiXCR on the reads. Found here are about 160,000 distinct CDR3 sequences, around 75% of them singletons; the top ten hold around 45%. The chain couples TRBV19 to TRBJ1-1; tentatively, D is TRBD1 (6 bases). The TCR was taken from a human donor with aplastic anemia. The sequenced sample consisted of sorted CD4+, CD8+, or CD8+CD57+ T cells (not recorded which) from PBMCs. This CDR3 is CASKFEGGSMNTEAFF. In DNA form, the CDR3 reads TGTGCCAGTAAGTTTGAGGGGGGGTCCATGAACACTGAAGCTTTCTTT.